Listed below are T cell receptor beta chains from one sample, sequenced in a study of response to subunit inactivated influenza vaccine. TCRdb reprocessed the RT-PCR reads via MiXCR and lists one record per CDR3 protein. The repertoire consists of 500,000 to 600,000 distinct CDR3 sequences, with 7.6% occurring once and the leading ten covering over 10%. The source was PBMCs from blood, collected roughly 24 months after vaccination. The origin of the receptors is a man aged 45-69 years who received an inactivated influenza vaccine. CDR3s include the opening cysteine and the closing phenylalanine or tryptophan. Each record gives: D gene, J gene, V gene, clone size, CDR3 DNA, CDR3 protein. The D gene is left open where the match is weak. For some rows the clone size is stated as once, few or many, or as a class when expanded; others skip it.

D: .
J: TRBJ2-1
V: TRBV12-3/TRBV12-4
size: .
DNA: TGTGCCAGCAGTGAAAGGGGTTACAATGAGCAGTTCTTC
CDR3: CASSERGYNEQFF

D: .
J: TRBJ1-1
V: TRBV7-2
size: few
DNA: TGTGCCAGCAGCTTAACCCCTACTTCAGCTTTCTTT
CDR3: CASSLTPTSAFF

D: TRBD1
J: TRBJ2-7
V: TRBV6-1
size: few
DNA: TGTGCCAGCAGTCAACAGGGGGAACTACTCGAGCAGTACTTC
CDR3: CASSQQGELLEQYF

D: .
J: TRBJ2-5
V: TRBV7-6
size: .
DNA: TGTGCCAGCAGCTTGGGATTTACGGAGACCCAGTACTTC
CDR3: CASSLGFTETQYF

D: TRBD2
J: TRBJ2-7
V: TRBV27
size: .
DNA: TGTGCCAGCAGCACCTCACTAGCGGGGGAGTACGAGCAGTACTTC
CDR3: CASSTSLAGEYEQYF

D: .
J: TRBJ2-3
V: TRBV10-3
size: many
DNA: TGTGCCATCAGTGAAAGCACAGATACGCAGTATTTT
CDR3: CAISESTDTQYF

D: .
J: TRBJ2-7
V: TRBV29-1
size: many
DNA: TGCAGCGTTGAAGTTTCCAGGGGGGCCCACGAGCAGTACTTC
CDR3: CSVEVSRGAHEQYF

D: TRBD2
J: TRBJ2-2
V: TRBV7-2
size: many
DNA: TGTGCCAGCAGCTTAGTGGGACTAGCGGGAGTACCCGGGGAGCTGTTTTTT
CDR3: CASSLVGLAGVPGELFF

D: TRBD1
J: TRBJ1-2
V: TRBV5-1
size: .
DNA: TGCGCCAGCAGCTCCTCCGGGACAGCGGGTGGCTACACCTTC
CDR3: CASSSSGTAGGYTF

D: TRBD2
J: TRBJ2-1
V: TRBV7-2
size: .
DNA: TGTGCCACGTATACTAGCGGGAGGGATGAGCAGTTCTTC
CDR3: CATYTSGRDEQFF

D: TRBD2
J: TRBJ2-2
V: TRBV20-1
size: few
DNA: TGCAGTGCTAGAGGGTATAGCGGGGGGGCGAACACCGGGGAGCTGTTTTTT
CDR3: CSARGYSGGANTGELFF

D: .
J: TRBJ1-1
V: TRBV20-1
size: few
DNA: TGCAGTGCTAGAGATGTAAGGCAGATGAACACTGAAGCTTTCTTT
CDR3: CSARDVRQMNTEAFF

D: .
J: TRBJ2-7
V: TRBV20-1
size: few
DNA: TGCAGTGCTAGAGGACCCAGTCGGCGCGAGCAGTACTTC
CDR3: CSARGPSRREQYF

D: TRBD1
J: TRBJ2-3
V: TRBV20-1
size: few
DNA: TGCAGTGCTAGACCAGGACAGGGGGCATATACGCAGTATTTT
CDR3: CSARPGQGAYTQYF

D: TRBD2
J: TRBJ2-1
V: TRBV29-1
size: many
DNA: TGCAGCGGGAGGGCATGGGCTAGCGGGCACAATGAGCAGTTCTTC
CDR3: CSGRAWASGHNEQFF

D: .
J: TRBJ1-3
V: TRBV20-1
size: .
DNA: TGCAGTGCTAGAGACAGGGGAAACACCATATATTTT
CDR3: CSARDRGNTIYF

D: .
J: TRBJ1-6
V: TRBV20-1
size: .
DNA: TGCAGTGCTAGACAAACCCTAGGATCACCCCTCCACTTT
CDR3: CSARQTLGSPLHF

D: TRBD2
J: TRBJ2-1
V: TRBV10-3
size: few
DNA: TGTGCCATCAGTTGGGCGGGAGGGCCGAGGGAGAATGAGCAGTTCTTC
CDR3: CAISWAGGPRENEQFF

D: .
J: TRBJ1-1
V: TRBV3-1
size: few
DNA: TGTGCCAGCAGCCATTCCGGGGCCGAAGCTTTCTTT
CDR3: CASSHSGAEAFF

D: .
J: TRBJ2-1
V: TRBV15
size: few
DNA: TGTGCCACCAGCAGTGGCGGAAACAGGCCCAATGAGCAGTTCTTC
CDR3: CATSSGGNRPNEQFF

D: .
J: TRBJ2-4
V: TRBV10-3
size: .
DNA: TGTGCCATCAGTGAGCCGGACTTTGAAAACATTCAGTACTTC
CDR3: CAISEPDFENIQYF

D: TRBD2
J: TRBJ2-1
V: TRBV14
size: many
DNA: TGTGCCAGCAGCCCTCAGACTAGCGGGAGGGCCGCCAATGAGCAGTTCTTC
CDR3: CASSPQTSGRAANEQFF

D: TRBD2
J: TRBJ2-5
V: TRBV28
size: few
DNA: TGTGCCACCTCCCCGGGACTAGCGGGGGGGCACGAGACCCAGTACTTC
CDR3: CATSPGLAGGHETQYF

D: .
J: TRBJ1-4
V: TRBV20-1
size: few
DNA: TGCAGTGCTAGAGATCGGGTAGGGGCCGGAAAACTGTTTTTT
CDR3: CSARDRVGAGKLFF

D: .
J: TRBJ2-1
V: TRBV20-1
size: .
DNA: TGCAGTGCTAGAGATCTTTCGGGACCTATCTTCAATGAGCAGTTCTTC
CDR3: CSARDLSGPIFNEQFF

D: .
J: TRBJ1-5
V: TRBV10-3
size: few
DNA: TGTGCCATCAGTGATGTCAGGGTCAGGTTGGATAGCAATCAGCCCCAGCATTTT
CDR3: CAISDVRVRLDSNQPQHF

D: .
J: TRBJ2-6
V: TRBV10-3
size: few
DNA: TGTGCCATCAGTGAGTCGACGAGTAACGTCCTGACTTTC
CDR3: CAISESTSNVLTF

D: .
J: TRBJ2-7
V: TRBV19
size: many
DNA: TGTGCCAGTAGTGCCTCCGGGGGTGGTGGCGAGCAGTACTTC
CDR3: CASSASGGGGEQYF

D: .
J: TRBJ2-5
V: TRBV7-9
size: .
DNA: TGTGCCAGCAGCGGGGAGTGGAACGCGTTGGAGACCCAGTACTTC
CDR3: CASSGEWNALETQYF

D: .
J: TRBJ2-6
V: TRBV20-1
size: .
DNA: TGCAGTGCTGGGAGGCGCGGGGGCGTCTTCGATGGGGCCAACGTCCTGACTTTC
CDR3: CSAGRRGGVFDGANVLTF

D: .
J: TRBJ2-7
V: TRBV28
size: few
DNA: TGTGCCAGCAGTTTAGGTCTGGGGAACGAGCAGTACTTC
CDR3: CASSLGLGNEQYF

D: TRBD2
J: TRBJ2-4
V: TRBV12-3/TRBV12-4
size: many
DNA: TGTGCCAGCAGTTTTGGTAGCGGGGGGCCCAAAAACATTCAGTACTTC
CDR3: CASSFGSGGPKNIQYF

D: .
J: TRBJ2-7
V: TRBV7-2
size: .
DNA: TGTGCCAGTTCAGTGGCAGGGCCTGCCTACGAGCAGTACTTC
CDR3: CASSVAGPAYEQYF

D: TRBD2
J: TRBJ2-3
V: TRBV18
size: many
DNA: TGTGCCAGCTCACTAGCGGGGGCCCTCACAGATACGCAGTATTTT
CDR3: CASSLAGALTDTQYF

D: .
J: TRBJ2-4
V: TRBV12-3/TRBV12-4
size: .
DNA: TGTGCCAGCAGTTTAGCAGGGACCAAAAACATTCAGTACTTC
CDR3: CASSLAGTKNIQYF

D: .
J: TRBJ2-4
V: TRBV20-1
size: .
DNA: TGCAGTGCTAGACTCAGAATGGGGCTAGCCAAAAACATTCAGTACTTC
CDR3: CSARLRMGLAKNIQYF

D: TRBD1
J: TRBJ1-5
V: TRBV10-3
size: few
DNA: TGTGCCATCGGGACAGATAGCAATCAGCCCCAGCATTTT
CDR3: CAIGTDSNQPQHF

D: .
J: TRBJ2-3
V: TRBV7-9
size: many
DNA: TGTGCCAGCAACAACCAGGGGTTCGGAGATACGCAGTATTTT
CDR3: CASNNQGFGDTQYF

D: .
J: TRBJ2-5
V: TRBV10-3
size: few
DNA: TGTGCCTCGACCGTGGAGACCCAGTACTTC
CDR3: CASTVETQYF

D: TRBD1
J: TRBJ2-1
V: TRBV10-3
size: many
DNA: TGTGCCATCAGAACCACAGGGGTTGAGCAGTTCTTC
CDR3: CAIRTTGVEQFF

D: .
J: TRBJ2-1
V: TRBV5-1
size: few
DNA: TGCGCCAGCAGCTTGTCGGCGGGAAAGTTTGAGCAGTTCTTC
CDR3: CASSLSAGKFEQFF